The clone carrying this T cell receptor (beta chain) showed up just a few times. Its antigen is unknown. This specimen belongs to a study of T cells in Graves' hyperthyroidism and ophthalmopathy. The investigators amplified TCR beta CDR3 regions from RNA transcripts. RT-PCR in the first round (using the HTBI primer set) targeted the TCR CDR3. TCRdb reanalysed the multiplex PCR reads using MiXCR and keeps one entry per CDR3 protein. The table shows roughly 500,000 distinct CDR3 sequences, with roughly 25% occurring only once. V lost 8 bases and J lost 7; bases outside the gene matches: 8. There are 14 residues in the CDR3. Patients with ophthalmopathy all had a Clinical Activity Score of at least 3, a NOSPECS grade of at least 4 and duration under 3 months. Clinical symptoms, serum thyroxine and TRAb, thyroid ultrasound and orbital computed tomography together formed the diagnostic basis. General study findings and limits: Prediction of ophthalmopathy progression came a median around 6 months pre-onset. Expanded thyroid clonotypes (above 0.001) were mostly also found in blood.

Sequenced sample: blood. The TCR comes from a woman aged 25 to 39 with Graves' ophthalmopathy. The chain has TRBV12-3 or TRBV12-4 and TRBJ1-4, with 9 bases lining up with TRBD1. This chain's CDR3 is CASGETGGPEKLFF. The CDR3 DNA is TGTGCCAGCGGGGAGACAGGGGGACCTGAAAAACTGTTTTTT.